This is a list of T cell receptor beta chains from one sample in a study of blood T cell repertoires in COVID-19. Clones were sequenced by immunoSEQ multiplex PCR, and TCRdb holds only the in-frame ones, with some missing. This sample has approximately 28,000 clones; over 75% occur once, and the top ten carry more than 15%. Source material: peripheral blood. The source is a woman aged 55-69 years with acute or convalescent COVID-19. Both conserved end residues are part of each CDR3. A D gene is named only where the DNA matches it firmly. Clone size is given for some rows only: seen once, a few or many times, or a class if the clone is expanded.

-	TRBV29-1	-	TRBJ2-1	CSFDRQLGSYNEQFF	TGCAGCTTCGACAGGCAACTGGGCTCCTACAATGAGCAGTTCTTC
-	TRBV5-1	-	TRBJ1-1	CASSLAFGSVPEAFF	TGCGCCAGCAGCTTGGCCTTTGGGAGTGTGCCTGAAGCTTTCTTT
TRBD2	TRBV6-6	-	TRBJ2-5	CASSPRTSGGRETQYF	TGTGCCAGCAGCCCTCGGACTAGCGGGGGGCGAGAGACCCAGTACTTC
TRBD2	TRBV5-1	once	TRBJ2-7	CASSATSGPFEQYF	TGCGCCAGCAGCGCCACTAGCGGGCCCTTCGAGCAGTACTTC
-	TRBV13	once	TRBJ1-3	CARATDSWSNTIYF	TGTGCCAGAGCAACGGACAGTTGGAGTAACACCATATATTTT
TRBD1	TRBV7-9	few	TRBJ1-2	CASSTSGGWGYTF	TGTGCCAGCAGCACGTCAGGGGGCTGGGGCTACACCTTC
-	TRBV21-1	-	TRBJ1-5	CASSKGGGRQPQHF	TGTGCCAGCAGCAAAGGGGGGGGCCGTCAGCCCCAGCATTTT
TRBD1	TRBV9	-	TRBJ1-2	CASSPRTGGSGYTF	TGTGCCAGCAGCCCAAGGACAGGGGGAAGTGGCTACACCTTC
-	TRBV21-1	-	TRBJ1-1	CASSALEGAANTEAFF	TGTGCCAGCAGCGCCCTTGAGGGCGCGGCGAACACTGAAGCTTTCTTT
-	TRBV14	-	TRBJ1-3	CASSQVGAGNTIYF	TGTGCCAGCAGCCAAGTGGGGGCCGGAAACACCATATATTTT
TRBD1	TRBV19	-	TRBJ2-1	CASRDRVNEQFF	TGTGCCAGCCGGGACAGGGTCAATGAGCAGTTCTTC
-	TRBV30	-	TRBJ1-2	CAWSVPGGRGRGYTF	TGTGCCTGGAGTGTACCTGGAGGGAGGGGTCGGGGCTACACCTTC
-	TRBV5-6	-	TRBJ1-1	CASSLALETGVTEAFF	TGTGCCAGCAGCTTGGCCTTAGAGACAGGCGTCACTGAAGCTTTCTTT
-	TRBV6-6	-	TRBJ2-6	CASSYGGSAGANVLTF	TGTGCCAGCAGTTACGGTGGGAGCGCTGGGGCCAACGTCCTGACTTTC
-	TRBV5-1	-	TRBJ2-2	CASSPERAPTGELFF	TGCGCCAGCAGCCCCGAGAGGGCGCCCACCGGGGAGCTGTTTTTT
-	TRBV6-5	-	TRBJ1-4	CASRGGRGNEKLFF	TGTGCCAGCAGAGGTGGGAGAGGAAATGAAAAACTGTTTTTT
-	TRBV20-1	-	TRBJ2-3	CSASKSGTQYF	TGCAGTGCTAGTAAGTCGGGTACGCAGTATTTT
-	TRBV5-1	-	TRBJ1-2	CASSLSNRDLYGYTF	TGCGCCAGCAGCTTGTCAAACAGGGACCTCTATGGCTACACCTTC
TRBD2	TRBV3-1/TRBV3-2	-	TRBJ2-5	CASSQGLAGQETQYF	TGTGCCAGCAGCCAAGGCCTAGCGGGGCAAGAGACCCAGTACTTC
-	TRBV6-5	-	TRBJ1-1	CASREGRAFF	TGTGCCAGCAGAGAGGGTAGGGCTTTCTTT
TRBD2	TRBV5-1	once	TRBJ2-5	CASSLVAGGLETQYF	TGCGCCAGCAGCTTGGTTGCGGGGGGGCTAGAGACCCAGTACTTC
-	TRBV3-1/TRBV3-2	-	TRBJ2-1	CASSQDRLDLATNEQFF	TGTGCCAGCAGCCAAGATCGTTTAGACCTAGCAACCAATGAGCAGTTCTTC
-	TRBV3-1/TRBV3-2	-	TRBJ2-2	CASSRPTEVNTGELFF	TGTGCCAGCAGCCGTCCTACGGAGGTGAACACCGGGGAGCTGTTTTTT
-	TRBV7-9	-	TRBJ1-1	CASSFEVDTEAFF	TGTGCCAGCAGCTTCGAGGTGGACACTGAAGCTTTCTTT
TRBD2	TRBV9	-	TRBJ2-1	CASSVGIRLAGDNEQFF	TGTGCCAGCAGCGTAGGTATTAGGCTAGCGGGTGACAATGAGCAGTTCTTC
-	TRBV5-1	few	TRBJ2-2	CASSSYRDTGELFF	TGCGCCAGCAGCTCATACAGGGATACCGGGGAGCTGTTTTTT
-	TRBV6-5	-	TRBJ2-2	CASSYSRVSTGELFF	TGTGCCAGCAGTTACTCGAGGGTTTCCACCGGGGAGCTGTTTTTT
TRBD1	TRBV4-1	few	TRBJ1-2	CASSQDAVRPGTGPANYGYTF	TGCGCCAGCAGCCAAGATGCGGTGCGTCCCGGGACAGGCCCAGCTAACTATGGCTACACCTTC
-	TRBV6-5	-	TRBJ1-1	CATWEAEAFF	TGTGCTACCTGGGAGGCTGAAGCTTTCTTT
-	TRBV30	-	TRBJ2-5	CAWRGEETQYF	TGTGCCTGGAGGGGAGAAGAGACCCAGTACTTC
-	TRBV19	-	TRBJ2-7	CASSSSGHASSYEQYF	TGTGCCAGTAGTTCTTCGGGACACGCGAGCTCCTACGAGCAGTACTTC
TRBD1	TRBV12-5	-	TRBJ1-1	CASGLQGAARAFF	TGTGCTAGTGGTTTACAGGGGGCGGCTCGAGCTTTCTTT
-	TRBV7-3	-	TRBJ1-1	CASSYQVNTEAFF	TGTGCCAGCAGCTATCAGGTGAACACTGAAGCTTTCTTT
TRBD1	TRBV4-2	once	TRBJ1-1	CASSLTGGNTEAFF	TGTGCCAGCAGCCTTACAGGGGGAAACACTGAAGCTTTCTTT
TRBD1	TRBV2	-	TRBJ1-3	CASSVTGVGNTIYF	TGTGCCAGCAGTGTGACAGGGGTCGGAAACACCATATATTTT
-	TRBV3-1/TRBV3-2	-	TRBJ1-6	CASCGDKGYNSPLHF	TGTGCCAGCTGTGGTGACAAGGGGTATAATTCACCCCTCCACTTT
-	TRBV2	-	TRBJ2-1	CASAVGLIYDNEQFF	TGTGCCAGCGCCGTTGGACTCATTTACGACAATGAGCAGTTCTTC
-	TRBV6-1	few	TRBJ1-4	CASSEMGRPGGEKLFF	TGTGCCAGCAGTGAAATGGGTAGACCCGGCGGTGAAAAACTGTTTTTT
TRBD1	TRBV10-3	-	TRBJ1-1	CAISDWDRGTGTEAFF	TGTGCCATCAGTGACTGGGACAGGGGTACAGGCACTGAAGCTTTCTTT
TRBD1	TRBV11-2	few	TRBJ2-2	CASSLTGRTGELFF	TGTGCCAGCAGCTTGACAGGGCGTACCGGGGAGCTGTTTTTT
-	TRBV6-5	once	TRBJ2-2	CASSYWRENTGELFF	TGTGCCAGCAGTTACTGGAGGGAGAACACCGGGGAGCTGTTTTTT
-	TRBV5-8	few	TRBJ2-7	CASSLMTVRREQYF	TGTGCCAGCAGCTTGATGACAGTCCGACGGGAGCAGTACTTC
-	TRBV9	-	TRBJ1-2	CASSPAGGNYGYTF	TGTGCCAGCAGCCCAGCTGGAGGGAACTATGGCTACACCTTC
-	TRBV14	-	TRBJ2-6	CASSYQWGANVLTF	TGTGCCAGCAGCTATCAGTGGGGGGCCAACGTCCTGACTTTC
TRBD1	TRBV27	-	TRBJ1-2	CASSFAPGQSGYYGYTF	TGTGCCAGCAGTTTTGCCCCGGGACAGTCAGGATACTATGGCTACACCTTC